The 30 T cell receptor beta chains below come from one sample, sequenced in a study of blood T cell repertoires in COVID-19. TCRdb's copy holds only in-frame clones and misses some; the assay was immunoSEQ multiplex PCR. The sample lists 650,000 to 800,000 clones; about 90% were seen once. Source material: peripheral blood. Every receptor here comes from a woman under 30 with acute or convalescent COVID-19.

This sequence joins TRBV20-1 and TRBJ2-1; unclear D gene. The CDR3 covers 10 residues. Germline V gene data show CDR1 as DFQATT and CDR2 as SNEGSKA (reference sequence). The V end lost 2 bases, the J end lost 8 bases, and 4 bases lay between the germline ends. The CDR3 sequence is CSARLDEQFF. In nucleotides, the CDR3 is TGCAGTGCTAGACTCGATGAGCAGTTCTTC.

CDR3 coding DNA: TGTGCCAGCAGGCCGACAGCGAACACTGAAGCTTTCTTT. Residues: CASRPTANTEAFF. The rearrangement joins TRBV12-3 or TRBV12-4 to TRBJ1-1, with D perhaps matching TRBD1 (5 bases). The CDR3 is 13 residues long. V lost 6 bases and J 1 base, leaving 9 bases between the germline ends.

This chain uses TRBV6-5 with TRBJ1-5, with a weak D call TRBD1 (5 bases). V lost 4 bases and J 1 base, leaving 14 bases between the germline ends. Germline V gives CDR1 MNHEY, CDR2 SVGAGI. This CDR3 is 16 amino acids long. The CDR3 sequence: CASSLTPGGSNQPQHF. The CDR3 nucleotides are TGTGCCAGCAGTTTAACTCCCGGGGGAAGCAATCAGCCCCAGCATTTT.

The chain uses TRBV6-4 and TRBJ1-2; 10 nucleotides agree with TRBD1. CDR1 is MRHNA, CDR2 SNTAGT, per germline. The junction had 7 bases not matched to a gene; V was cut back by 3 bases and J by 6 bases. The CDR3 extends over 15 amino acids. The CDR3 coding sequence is TGTGCCAGCAGTGAAGGGACAGGGGAGATCGATGGCTACACCTTC. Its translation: CASSEGTGEIDGYTF.

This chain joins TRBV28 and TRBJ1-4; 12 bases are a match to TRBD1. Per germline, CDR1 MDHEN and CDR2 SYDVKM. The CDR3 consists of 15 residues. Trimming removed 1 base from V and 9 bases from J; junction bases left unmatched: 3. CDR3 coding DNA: TGTGCCAGCAGTTTATTGCGGGACAGGGGGCAAAAACTGTTTTTT. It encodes CASSLLRDRGQKLFF. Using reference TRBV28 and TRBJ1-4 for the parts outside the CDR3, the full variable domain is DVKVTQSSRYLVKRTGEKVFLECVQDMDHENMFWYRQDPGLGLRLIYFSYDVKMKEKGDIPEGYSVSREKKERFSLILESASTNQTSMYLCASSLLRDRGQKLFFGSGTQLSVL.

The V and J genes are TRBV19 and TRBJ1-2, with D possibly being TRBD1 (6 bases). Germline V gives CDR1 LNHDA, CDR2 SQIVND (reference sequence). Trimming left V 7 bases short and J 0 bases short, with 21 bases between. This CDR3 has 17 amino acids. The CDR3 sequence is CASNPTGNQLSNYGYTF. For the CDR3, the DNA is TGTGCCAGTAACCCTACAGGGAACCAACTCTCTAACTATGGCTACACCTTC.

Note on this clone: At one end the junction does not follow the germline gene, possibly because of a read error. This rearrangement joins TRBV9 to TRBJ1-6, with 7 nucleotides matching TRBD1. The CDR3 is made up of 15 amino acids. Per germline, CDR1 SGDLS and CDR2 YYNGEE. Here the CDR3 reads CASSDGQAYNSPLHF. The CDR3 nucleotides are TGTGCCAGCAGCGATGGACAGGCCTACAATTCACCCCTCCACTTT.

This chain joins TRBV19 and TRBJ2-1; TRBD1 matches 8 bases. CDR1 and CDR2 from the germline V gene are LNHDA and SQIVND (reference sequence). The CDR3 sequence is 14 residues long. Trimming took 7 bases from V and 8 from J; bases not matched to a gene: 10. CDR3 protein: CASTLDRVMDEQFF. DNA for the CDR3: TGTGCCAGTACCCTGGACAGGGTCATGGATGAGCAGTTCTTC.

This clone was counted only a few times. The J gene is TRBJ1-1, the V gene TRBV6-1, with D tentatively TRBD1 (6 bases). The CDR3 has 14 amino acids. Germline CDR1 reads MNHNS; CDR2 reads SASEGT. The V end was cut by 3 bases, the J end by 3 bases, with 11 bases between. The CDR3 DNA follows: TGTGCCAGCAGTGACAAACAGGGATACACTGAAGCTTTCTTT. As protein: CASSDKQGYTEAFF.

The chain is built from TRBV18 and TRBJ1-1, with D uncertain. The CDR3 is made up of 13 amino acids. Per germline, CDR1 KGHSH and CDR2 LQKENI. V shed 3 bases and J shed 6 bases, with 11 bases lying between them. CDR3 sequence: CASSPPGGPEAFF. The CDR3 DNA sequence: TGTGCCAGCTCACCGCCGGGAGGTCCTGAAGCTTTCTTT. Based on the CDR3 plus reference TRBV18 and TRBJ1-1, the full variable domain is NAGVMQNPRHLVRRRGQEARLRCSPMKGHSHVYWYRQLPEEGLKFMVYLQKENIIDESGMPKERFSAEFPKEGPSILRIQQVVRGDSAAYFCASSPPGGPEAFFGQGTRLTVV.

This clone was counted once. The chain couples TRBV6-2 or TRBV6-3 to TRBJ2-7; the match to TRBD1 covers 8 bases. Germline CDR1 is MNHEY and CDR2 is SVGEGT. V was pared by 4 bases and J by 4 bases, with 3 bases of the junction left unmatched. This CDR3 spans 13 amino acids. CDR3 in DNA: TGTGCCAGCAGTTTACAGGGGGGTTACGAGCAGTACTTC. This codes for CASSLQGGYEQYF.

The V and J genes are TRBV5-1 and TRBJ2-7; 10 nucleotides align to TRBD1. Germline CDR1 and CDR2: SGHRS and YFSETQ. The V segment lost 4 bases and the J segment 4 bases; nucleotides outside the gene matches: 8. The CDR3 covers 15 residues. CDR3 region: CASSPGTGEGYEQYF. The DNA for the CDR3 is TGCGCCAGCAGCCCCGGGACAGGGGAGGGGTACGAGCAGTACTTC.

The chain's CDR3 is CASSLEARAVAEAFF. The CDR3 DNA reads TGTGCCAGCAGCTTAGAGGCCAGGGCTGTCGCTGAAGCTTTCTTT. The gene calls are TRBV7-2 and TRBJ1-1; TRBD1 might be the D (5 bases). V shed 1 base and J shed 6 bases, with 15 bases lying between them. Germline CDR1 reads SGHTA; CDR2 reads FQGNSA. The CDR3 length is 15 residues.

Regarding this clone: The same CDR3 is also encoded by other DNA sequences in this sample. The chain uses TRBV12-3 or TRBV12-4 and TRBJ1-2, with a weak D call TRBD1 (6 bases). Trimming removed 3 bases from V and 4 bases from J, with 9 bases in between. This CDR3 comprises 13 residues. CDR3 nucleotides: TGTGCCAGCAGTTTTGGGACACGCTATGGCTACACCTTC. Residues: CASSFGTRYGYTF.

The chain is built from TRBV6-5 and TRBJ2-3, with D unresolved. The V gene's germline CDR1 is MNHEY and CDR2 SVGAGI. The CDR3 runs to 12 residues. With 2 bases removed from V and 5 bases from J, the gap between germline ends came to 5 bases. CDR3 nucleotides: TGTGCCAGCAGTTACCCGGGAGATACGCAGTATTTT. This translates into CASSYPGDTQYF.

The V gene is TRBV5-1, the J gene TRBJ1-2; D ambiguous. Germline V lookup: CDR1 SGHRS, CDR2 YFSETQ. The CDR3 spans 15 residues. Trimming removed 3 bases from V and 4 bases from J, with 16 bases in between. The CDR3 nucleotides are TGCGCCAGCAGCTGGACTCGTTCGACGGGCTATGGCTACACCTTC. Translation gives CASSWTRSTGYGYTF.

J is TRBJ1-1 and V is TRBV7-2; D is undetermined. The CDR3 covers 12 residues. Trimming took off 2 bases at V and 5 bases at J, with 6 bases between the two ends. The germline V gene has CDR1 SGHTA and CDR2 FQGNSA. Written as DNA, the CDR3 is TGTGCCAGCAGCTTACGTAGTACTGAAGCTTTCTTT. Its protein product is CASSLRSTEAFF. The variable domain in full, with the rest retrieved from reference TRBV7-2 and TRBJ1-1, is GAGVSQSPSNKVTEKGKDVELRCDPISGHTALYWYRQSLGQGLEFLIYFQGNSAPDKSGLPSDRFSAERTGGSVSTLTIQRTQQEDSAVYLCASSLRSTEAFFGQGTRLTVV.

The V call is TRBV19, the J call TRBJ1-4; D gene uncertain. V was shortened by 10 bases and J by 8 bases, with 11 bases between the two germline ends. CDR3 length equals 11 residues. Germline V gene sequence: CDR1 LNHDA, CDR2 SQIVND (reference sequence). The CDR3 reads CATLGAEKLFF. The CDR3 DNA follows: TGTGCCACCCTTGGAGCGGAAAAACTGTTTTTT.

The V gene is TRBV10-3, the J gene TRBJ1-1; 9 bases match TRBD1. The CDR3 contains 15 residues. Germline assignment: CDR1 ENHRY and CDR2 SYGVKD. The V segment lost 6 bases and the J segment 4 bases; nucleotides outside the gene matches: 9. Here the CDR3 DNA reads TGTGCCATCAGCTCGGGACAGGGTATTACCACTGAAGCTTTCTTT. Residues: CAISSGQGITTEAFF.

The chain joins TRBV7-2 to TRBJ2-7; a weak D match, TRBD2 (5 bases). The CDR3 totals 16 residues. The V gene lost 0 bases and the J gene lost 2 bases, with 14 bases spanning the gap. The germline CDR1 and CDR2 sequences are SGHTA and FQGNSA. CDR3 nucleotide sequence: TGTGCCAGCAGCTTAGCGGTTTTGCGGGCCCCCTACGAGCAGTACTTC. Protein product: CASSLAVLRAPYEQYF.

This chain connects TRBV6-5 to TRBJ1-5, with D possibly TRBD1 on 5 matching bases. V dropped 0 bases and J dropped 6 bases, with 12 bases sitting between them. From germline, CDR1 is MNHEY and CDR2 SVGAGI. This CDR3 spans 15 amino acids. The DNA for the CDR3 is TGTGCCAGCAGTTACTCAGGGGCGCGTCGTCAGCCCCAGCATTTT. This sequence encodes CASSYSGARRQPQHF.

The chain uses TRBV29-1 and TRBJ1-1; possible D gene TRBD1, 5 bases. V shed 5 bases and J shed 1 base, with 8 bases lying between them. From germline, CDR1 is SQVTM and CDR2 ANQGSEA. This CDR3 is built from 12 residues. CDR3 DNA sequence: TGCAGCGTTCAGGGAACGAACACTGAAGCTTTCTTT. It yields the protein CSVQGTNTEAFF.

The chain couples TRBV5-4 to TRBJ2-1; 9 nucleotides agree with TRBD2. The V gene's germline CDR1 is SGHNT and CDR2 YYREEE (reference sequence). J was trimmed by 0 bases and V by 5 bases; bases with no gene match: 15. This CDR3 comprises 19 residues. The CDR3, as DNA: TGTGCCAGCAGTCGCAAAGCGGGGGGCCCATCCAGCTCCTACAATGAGCAGTTCTTC. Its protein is CASSRKAGGPSSSYNEQFF.

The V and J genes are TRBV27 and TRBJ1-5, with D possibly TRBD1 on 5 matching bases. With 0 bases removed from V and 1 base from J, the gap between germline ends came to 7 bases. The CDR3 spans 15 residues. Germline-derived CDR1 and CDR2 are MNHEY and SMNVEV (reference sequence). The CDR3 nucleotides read TGTGCCAGCAGTTTATCGGGGCAAAGCAATCAGCCCCAGCATTTT. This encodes CASSLSGQSNQPQHF.

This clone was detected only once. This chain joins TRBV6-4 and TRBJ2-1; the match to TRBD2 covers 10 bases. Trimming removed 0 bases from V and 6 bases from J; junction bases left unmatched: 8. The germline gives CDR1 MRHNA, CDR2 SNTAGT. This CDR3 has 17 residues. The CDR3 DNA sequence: TGTGCCAGCAGTGACTCATTCGGAAGCGGGGGGGTCAATGAGCAGTTCTTC. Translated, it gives CASSDSFGSGGVNEQFF.

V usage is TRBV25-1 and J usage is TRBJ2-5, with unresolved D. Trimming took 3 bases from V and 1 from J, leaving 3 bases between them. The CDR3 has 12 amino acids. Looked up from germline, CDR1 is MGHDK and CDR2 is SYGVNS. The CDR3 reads CASSDIQETQYF. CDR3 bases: TGTGCCAGCAGTGATATCCAAGAGACCCAGTACTTC.

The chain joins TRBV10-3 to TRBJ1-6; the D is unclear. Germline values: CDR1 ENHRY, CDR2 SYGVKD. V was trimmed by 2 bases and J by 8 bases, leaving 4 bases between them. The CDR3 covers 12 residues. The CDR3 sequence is CAISETDSPLHF. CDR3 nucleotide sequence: TGTGCCATCAGTGAGACGGATTCACCCCTCCACTTT.

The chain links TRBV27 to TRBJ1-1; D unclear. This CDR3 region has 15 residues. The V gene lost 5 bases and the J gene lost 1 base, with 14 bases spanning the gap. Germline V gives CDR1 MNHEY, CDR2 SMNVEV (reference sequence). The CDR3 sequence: CASSGSGVGNTEAFF. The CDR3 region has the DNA TGTGCCAGCAGTGGCAGCGGGGTTGGGAACACTGAAGCTTTCTTT.

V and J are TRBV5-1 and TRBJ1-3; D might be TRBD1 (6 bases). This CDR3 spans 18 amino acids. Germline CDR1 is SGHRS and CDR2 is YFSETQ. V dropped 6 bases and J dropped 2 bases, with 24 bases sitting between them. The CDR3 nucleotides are TGCGCCAGCACCCGGGACCCGACAGGTCCACTGGCTGGAAACACCATATATTTT. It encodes CASTRDPTGPLAGNTIYF.

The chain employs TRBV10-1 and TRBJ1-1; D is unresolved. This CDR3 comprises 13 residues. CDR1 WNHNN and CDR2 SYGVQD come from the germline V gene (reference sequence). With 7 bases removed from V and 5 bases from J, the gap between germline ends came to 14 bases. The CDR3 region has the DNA TGCGCCAGCAAAGTGAGGCCGGGAACTGAAGCTTTCTTT. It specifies CASKVRPGTEAFF.